Following are 19 T cell receptor beta chains from one sample sequenced in a study of blood T cell repertoires in COVID-19. The assay was immunoSEQ multiplex PCR, and TCRdb's table has in-frame clones only and misses some. Of some 200,000 clones in the sample, roughly 82% are singletons; the top ten hold approximately 13%. Sample: peripheral blood. The source of these receptors is a human donor in a cohort sampled during active COVID-19.

The chain employs TRBV19 and TRBJ1-5; 7 bases line up with TRBD1. The CDR3 consists of 19 residues. The germline CDR1 and CDR2 sequences are LNHDA and SQIVND (reference sequence). V was clipped by 7 bases and J by 0 bases; unmatched bases: 18. CDR3 sequence (DNA): TGTGCCAGTACCAAGCTATTGAGGGACAGAAAGTATAGCAATCAGCCCCAGCATTTT. This translates into CASTKLLRDRKYSNQPQHF.

The chain couples TRBV6-1 to TRBJ2-3; TRBD2 agrees at 8 bases. Trimming removed 1 base from V and 0 bases from J; junction bases left unmatched: 18. Germline assignment: CDR1 MNHNS and CDR2 SASEGT. The CDR3 sequence is 21 residues long. CDR3 amino acids: CASSEVGVSLAGRASTDTQYF. In nucleotides, the CDR3 is TGTGCCAGCAGTGAAGTTGGGGTGTCCCTAGCGGGTAGGGCTAGCACAGATACGCAGTATTTT.

This clone has a count of ten or more. In DNA form, the CDR3 reads TGCAGTGCTAGTCCTTCCAATTCACCCCTCCACTTT. This translates into CSASPSNSPLHF. V usage is TRBV20-1 and J usage is TRBJ1-6; D gene ambiguous. The CDR3 totals 12 residues. V shed 3 bases and J shed 7 bases, with 7 bases lying between them. CDR1 is DFQATT and CDR2 is SNEGSKA in the germline V gene (reference sequence).

V gene TRBV2 combines with J gene TRBJ2-5, with 7 bases aligning to TRBD2. The CDR3 loop spans 15 amino acids. Germline V gives CDR1 SNHLY, CDR2 FYNNEI. After removal of 4 bases from V and 1 base from J, the junction contained 6 bases not matched to a gene. This CDR3 reads CASSGWASGQETQYF. Written as DNA, the CDR3 is TGTGCCAGCAGTGGGTGGGCTAGCGGCCAAGAGACCCAGTACTTC. The full variable domain, with the rest looked up from reference TRBV2 and TRBJ2-5, is EPEVTQTPSHQVTQMGQEVILRCVPISNHLYFYWYRQILGQKVEFLVSFYNNEISEKSEIFDDQFSVERPDGSNFTLKIRSTKLEDSAMYFCASSGWASGQETQYFGPGTRLLVL.

The CDR3 DNA reads TGTGCCAGCAGTTACAAACGACTAGCGGGAATTGAGCAGTTCTTC. Protein sequence: CASSYKRLAGIEQFF. The chain employs TRBV6-5 and TRBJ2-1; 11 bases are shared with TRBD2. The V segment lost 2 bases and the J segment 9 bases; nucleotides outside the gene matches: 6. The germline V gene has CDR1 MNHEY and CDR2 SVGAGI. The CDR3 runs to 15 residues.

The chain recombines TRBV5-4 with TRBJ2-7; 13 positions agree with TRBD2. In germline, CDR1 is SGHNT, CDR2 YYREEE (reference sequence). V shed 4 bases and J 3 bases; nucleotides not matched to a gene: 4. The CDR3 consists of 15 residues. For the CDR3, the DNA is TGTGCCAGCAGCCGGACTAGCGGGGGACTCTACGAGCAGTACTTC. Encoded protein: CASSRTSGGLYEQYF.

The chain has TRBV28 and TRBJ1-2; no clear D. Germline CDR1 and CDR2: MDHEN and SYDVKM. Trimming cost V 5 bases and J 4 bases, with 20 bases left between them. CDR3 length: 16 residues. The CDR3 sequence: CASSPSLGTISYGYTF. The CDR3 region has the DNA TGTGCCAGCAGTCCCTCCCTAGGTACCATTAGCTATGGCTACACCTTC.

V usage is TRBV15 and J usage is TRBJ2-7, with TRBD2 matching over 10 bases. The V and J ends lost 1 base and 1 base, in that order; junction bases with no gene match: 10. From germline, CDR1 is LNHNV and CDR2 YYDKDF (reference sequence). This CDR3 spans 18 amino acids. CDR3 nucleotide sequence: TGTGCCACCAGCAGAGGGGTTAGCGGGAGGTTAGGGTCCTACGAGCAGTACTTC. The encoded protein is CATSRGVSGRLGSYEQYF.

The gene calls are TRBV19 and TRBJ1-5; D call uncertain. The V end lost 6 bases, the J end lost 6 bases, and 9 bases lay between the germline ends. Germline V gene lookup returns CDR1 LNHDA and CDR2 SQIVND (reference sequence). CDR3 length: 12 amino acids. The CDR3 nucleotides are TGTGCCAGTAGGACGGGGAGTCAGCCCCAGCATTTT. Protein: CASRTGSQPQHF.

The J gene is TRBJ1-4, the V gene TRBV10-3, with TRBD1 matching 7 bases. The CDR3 sequence is 16 residues long. Germline CDR1 and CDR2: ENHRY and SYGVKD. After removal of 6 bases from V and 7 bases from J, the junction contained 14 bases not matched to a gene. CDR3 coding DNA: TGTGCCATCAGGTCCGGGACAGTGGGTGCGAGTGAAAAACTGTTTTTT. Protein product: CAIRSGTVGASEKLFF.

J is TRBJ2-2 and V is TRBV7-7; 8 nucleotides match TRBD1. In germline, CDR1 is SSHAT, CDR2 FNYEAQ (reference sequence). V gave up 5 bases and J gave up 1 base; unmatched junction bases: 6. This CDR3 has 16 amino acids. This CDR3 reads CASSVGTGVNTGELFF. The DNA of the CDR3 is TGTGCCAGCAGCGTCGGGACAGGTGTGAACACCGGGGAGCTGTTTTTT.

The chain links TRBV14 to TRBJ2-3; 14 bases match TRBD2. Germline CDR1 reads SGHDN; CDR2 reads FVKESK. The CDR3 runs 15 residues. The V gene end was trimmed by 4 bases and the J gene end by 6 bases; junction bases not matched to a gene: 3. The chain's CDR3 is CASSPRTSGRDTQYF. As DNA, the CDR3 is TGTGCCAGCAGCCCGCGGACTAGCGGGAGGGATACGCAGTATTTT.

This chain uses TRBV6-6 with TRBJ1-5, with D hard to call. The germline V gene has CDR1 MNHNY and CDR2 SVGAGI (reference sequence). Trimming took 5 bases from V and 5 from J, leaving 10 bases between them. The CDR3 runs 13 residues. The CDR3 is CASSDLTHQPQHF. DNA of the CDR3: TGTGCCAGCAGTGATTTGACACATCAGCCCCAGCATTTT.

V usage is TRBV28 and J usage is TRBJ2-5; TRBD2 is a possible D gene (6 bases). Looked up from germline, CDR1 is MDHEN and CDR2 is SYDVKM. Between the trimmed V and J ends, which lost 5 bases and 4 bases, there was a span of 11 bases. This CDR3 contains 13 residues. The chain's CDR3 is CASSTGVPETQYF. CDR3 DNA sequence: TGTGCCAGCAGTACGGGGGTCCCAGAGACCCAGTACTTC.

Written as DNA, the CDR3 is TGTGCCAGCAGCCAAGGGACAGGGGTGGGAGAGACCCAGTACTTC. Amino acid sequence: CASSQGTGVGETQYF. J is TRBJ2-5 and V is TRBV3-1 (or the pseudogene TRBV3-2); the match to TRBD1 covers 9 bases. Per germline, CDR1 LGHDT and CDR2 YNNKEL (reference sequence). This CDR3 region has 15 residues. The V segment lost 1 base and the J segment 4 bases; nucleotides outside the gene matches: 4.

The V call is TRBV11-1, the J call TRBJ2-2; D remains ambiguous. Germline V CDR1 and CDR2: SGHAT, FQDESV (reference sequence). There are 15 residues in the CDR3. The V end was cut by 1 base, the J end by 2 bases, with 8 bases between. DNA for the CDR3: TGTGCCAGCAGCTTAGGGTTCAGAAACACCGGGGAGCTGTTTTTT. It specifies CASSLGFRNTGELFF. Looking up the rest from reference TRBV11-1 and TRBJ2-2 gives the full variable domain: EAEVAQSPRYKITEKSQAVAFWCDPISGHATLYWYRQILGQGPELLVQFQDESVVDDSQLPKDRFSAERLKGVDSTLKIQPAELGDSAMYLCASSLGFRNTGELFFGEGSRLTVL.

This chain connects TRBV4-2 to TRBJ2-7; D is perhaps TRBD1 (6 bases). Looked up from germline, CDR1 is LGHNA and CDR2 is YNFKEQ. The CDR3 loop spans 15 amino acids. Trimming left V 0 bases short and J 3 bases short, with 12 bases between. CDR3 nucleotides: TGTGCCAGCAGCCAAGATCGGGCAGGGGTCTACGAGCAGTACTTC. It is translated as CASSQDRAGVYEQYF.

The J gene is TRBJ1-1, the V gene TRBV28; D unclear. The CDR3 has 16 residues. The V gene lost 5 bases and the J gene lost 0 bases, with 16 bases spanning the gap. Germline V gene lookup returns CDR1 MDHEN and CDR2 SYDVKM. CDR3 region: CASSPPREAMNTEAFF. Here the CDR3 DNA reads TGTGCCAGCAGTCCCCCCCGGGAAGCCATGAACACTGAAGCTTTCTTT.

The chain uses TRBV5-1 and TRBJ2-2; TRBD1 aligns across 8 bases. Unmatched junction bases numbered 3, after V lost 4 bases and J lost 1 base. CDR3 length equals 15 residues. CDR1 SGHRS and CDR2 YFSETQ come from the germline V gene. For the CDR3, the DNA is TGCGCCAGCAGCACCGGGACAGGGAACACCGGGGAGCTGTTTTTT. Translating it yields CASSTGTGNTGELFF.